These T cell receptor beta chains were read from a single sample in a study of shared clonotypes between healthy human individuals. The protocol was immunoSEQ multiplex PCR, while the TCRdb copy is restricted to in-frame clones and leaves out a portion. Here the sample spans 2 million to 2.5 million clones, 92% being singletons. Sequencing was performed on naive CD4+ T cells from PBMCs. These receptors all stem from a man between 18 and 35 years old in good health. Some clones in this sample may be carry-over from other donors' samples. Each CDR3 is given with its conserved first and last residue. A D gene is named only where the DNA matches it firmly. Size is stated for part of the rows, as once, few or many counts, or as a class when the clone is expanded.

CDR3 length: 17
V gene: TRBV10-3
D gene: TRBD2
J gene: TRBJ2-3
clone size: -
CDR3 protein: CAISSTGLAGGGDTQYF
CDR3 DNA: TGTGCCATCAGCTCCACCGGACTAGCGGGAGGGGGAGATACGCAGTATTTT

CDR3 length: 13
V gene: TRBV9
D gene: -
J gene: TRBJ1-1
clone size: -
CDR3 protein: CASSQTGDTEAFF
CDR3 DNA: TGTGCCAGCAGCCAAACCGGGGACACTGAAGCTTTCTTT

CDR3 length: 15
V gene: TRBV30
D gene: TRBD1
J gene: TRBJ2-2
clone size: -
CDR3 protein: CAWSVTGGAGGELFF
CDR3 DNA: TGTGCCTGGAGTGTGACAGGGGGCGCGGGCGGGGAGCTGTTTTTT

CDR3 length: 16
V gene: TRBV5-1
D gene: -
J gene: TRBJ1-4
clone size: -
CDR3 protein: CASSLAIGTVSEKLFF
CDR3 DNA: TGCGCCAGCAGCTTGGCAATCGGGACTGTAAGTGAAAAACTGTTTTTT

CDR3 length: 16
V gene: TRBV28
D gene: TRBD2
J gene: TRBJ2-1
clone size: -
CDR3 protein: CASSLRLAGAYNEQFF
CDR3 DNA: TGTGCCAGCAGTTTACGGCTAGCGGGAGCCTACAATGAGCAGTTCTTC

CDR3 length: 14
V gene: TRBV10-1
D gene: TRBD2
J gene: TRBJ2-1
clone size: few
CDR3 protein: CASSESGRALEQFF
CDR3 DNA: TGCGCCAGCAGTGAAAGCGGGAGGGCCCTGGAGCAGTTCTTC

CDR3 length: 17
V gene: TRBV19
D gene: TRBD1
J gene: TRBJ1-5
clone size: -
CDR3 protein: CASSTGWGQGAEQPQHF
CDR3 DNA: TGTGCCAGTAGTACGGGCTGGGGACAGGGGGCTGAGCAGCCCCAGCATTTT

CDR3 length: 14
V gene: TRBV6-5
D gene: -
J gene: TRBJ1-2
clone size: -
CDR3 protein: CASSRDNKPYGYTF
CDR3 DNA: TGTGCCAGCAGCCGGGACAACAAGCCCTATGGCTACACCTTC

CDR3 length: 14
V gene: TRBV29-1
D gene: -
J gene: TRBJ2-1
clone size: -
CDR3 protein: CSVEFSDSYNEQFF
CDR3 DNA: TGCAGCGTTGAGTTTTCAGACTCTTACAATGAGCAGTTCTTC

CDR3 length: 13
V gene: TRBV5-5
D gene: -
J gene: TRBJ2-7
clone size: -
CDR3 protein: CASSLVGNYEQYF
CDR3 DNA: TGTGCCAGCAGCTTGGTTGGGAACTACGAGCAGTACTTC

CDR3 length: 15
V gene: TRBV28
D gene: TRBD1
J gene: TRBJ2-1
clone size: -
CDR3 protein: CASGSTGGNINEQFF
CDR3 DNA: TGTGCCAGCGGATCGACAGGGGGTAATATCAATGAGCAGTTCTTC

CDR3 length: 15
V gene: TRBV9
D gene: TRBD1
J gene: TRBJ1-3
clone size: -
CDR3 protein: CASSATGGTGNTIYF
CDR3 DNA: TGTGCCAGCAGCGCCACAGGGGGCACTGGAAACACCATATATTTT

CDR3 length: 12
V gene: TRBV6-1
D gene: -
J gene: TRBJ1-1
clone size: -
CDR3 protein: CASSEVGTEAFF
CDR3 DNA: TGTGCCAGCAGTGAAGTAGGGACTGAAGCTTTCTTT

CDR3 length: 21
V gene: TRBV27
D gene: TRBD2
J gene: TRBJ2-2
clone size: -
CDR3 protein: CASSLYDPLVASGKNTGELFF
CDR3 DNA: TGTGCCAGCAGTTTATATGATCCCCTTGTTGCTAGCGGGAAGAACACCGGGGAGCTGTTTTTT

CDR3 length: 13
V gene: TRBV11-2
D gene: -
J gene: TRBJ1-2
clone size: -
CDR3 protein: CASSPDGNYGYTF
CDR3 DNA: TGTGCCAGCAGCCCCGACGGGAACTATGGCTACACCTTC

CDR3 length: 13
V gene: TRBV13
D gene: -
J gene: TRBJ2-1
clone size: -
CDR3 protein: CASSFGQPNEQFF
CDR3 DNA: TGTGCCAGCAGCTTCGGACAGCCCAATGAGCAGTTCTTC

CDR3 length: 16
V gene: TRBV5-8
D gene: -
J gene: TRBJ2-4
clone size: -
CDR3 protein: CASSLWRIGSKNIQYF
CDR3 DNA: TGTGCCAGCAGCTTGTGGCGCATCGGCTCCAAAAACATTCAGTACTTC

CDR3 length: 14
V gene: TRBV18
D gene: TRBD1
J gene: TRBJ2-7
clone size: -
CDR3 protein: CASSPRDRSYEQYF
CDR3 DNA: TGTGCCAGCTCACCTCGGGACAGATCCTACGAGCAGTACTTC

CDR3 length: 12
V gene: TRBV7-8
D gene: -
J gene: TRBJ1-5
clone size: once
CDR3 protein: CASSLGGQPQHF
CDR3 DNA: TGTGCCAGCAGCTTAGGGGGTCAGCCCCAGCATTTT

CDR3 length: 15
V gene: TRBV6-1
D gene: -
J gene: TRBJ1-1
clone size: -
CDR3 protein: CASSARDGMNTEAFF
CDR3 DNA: TGTGCCAGCAGTGCTCGTGACGGTATGAACACTGAAGCTTTCTTT

CDR3 length: 15
V gene: TRBV9
D gene: TRBD1
J gene: TRBJ2-7
clone size: -
CDR3 protein: CASSVGDRFPYEQYF
CDR3 DNA: TGTGCCAGCAGCGTGGGGGACAGGTTTCCCTACGAGCAGTACTTC

CDR3 length: 18
V gene: TRBV2
D gene: -
J gene: TRBJ2-1
clone size: -
CDR3 protein: CASSEVHLGGFGRSEQFF
CDR3 DNA: TGTGCCAGCAGTGAAGTCCACCTAGGGGGCTTCGGGAGAAGTGAGCAGTTCTTC

CDR3 length: 13
V gene: TRBV18
D gene: -
J gene: TRBJ2-5
clone size: -
CDR3 protein: CASSPDRTETQYF
CDR3 DNA: TGTGCCAGCTCACCGGATCGTACAGAGACCCAGTACTTC

CDR3 length: 11
V gene: TRBV28
D gene: -
J gene: TRBJ2-7
clone size: -
CDR3 protein: CASSWTSEQYF
CDR3 DNA: TGTGCCAGCAGTTGGACCTCCGAGCAGTACTTC

CDR3 length: 14
V gene: TRBV5-1
D gene: -
J gene: TRBJ1-4
clone size: -
CDR3 protein: CASSPGTTNEKLFF
CDR3 DNA: TGCGCCAGCAGCCCTGGTACAACTAATGAAAAACTGTTTTTT

CDR3 length: 14
V gene: TRBV5-1
D gene: -
J gene: TRBJ1-1
clone size: -
CDR3 protein: CASSLDRYDTEAFF
CDR3 DNA: TGCGCCAGCAGCTTGGACAGATACGACACTGAAGCTTTCTTT

CDR3 length: 16
V gene: TRBV7-6
D gene: TRBD2
J gene: TRBJ2-5
clone size: once
CDR3 protein: CASSLAGSGRSWTQYF
CDR3 DNA: TGTGCCAGCAGCTTAGCGGGGAGCGGGAGGTCGTGGACCCAGTACTTC

CDR3 length: 16
V gene: TRBV4-1
D gene: -
J gene: TRBJ2-1
clone size: once
CDR3 protein: CASSQAGLNSYNEQFF
CDR3 DNA: TGCGCCAGCAGCCAGGCGGGCCTAAATTCCTACAATGAGCAGTTCTTC

CDR3 length: 15
V gene: TRBV6-1
D gene: TRBD2
J gene: TRBJ2-7
clone size: -
CDR3 protein: CASRLGLAEYYEQYF
CDR3 DNA: TGTGCCAGCAGGTTGGGACTAGCGGAGTACTACGAGCAGTACTTC

CDR3 length: 16
V gene: TRBV28
D gene: -
J gene: TRBJ2-2
clone size: -
CDR3 protein: CASSHGHDRGTGELFF
CDR3 DNA: TGTGCCAGCAGCCACGGGCATGATCGGGGGACCGGGGAGCTGTTTTTT

CDR3 length: 16
V gene: TRBV11-1
D gene: TRBD1
J gene: TRBJ2-3
clone size: -
CDR3 protein: CASSSYRGRVPDTQYF
CDR3 DNA: TGTGCCAGCAGCTCCTACAGGGGGCGGGTCCCAGATACGCAGTATTTT

CDR3 length: 15
V gene: TRBV19
D gene: -
J gene: TRBJ1-5
clone size: -
CDR3 protein: CASSKGRVGNQPQHF
CDR3 DNA: TGTGCCAGTAGTAAAGGGCGCGTTGGCAATCAGCCCCAGCATTTT

CDR3 length: 12
V gene: TRBV6-5
D gene: -
J gene: TRBJ2-2
clone size: -
CDR3 protein: CASIGGTGELFF
CDR3 DNA: TGTGCCAGCATTGGGGGCACCGGGGAGCTGTTTTTT

CDR3 length: 15
V gene: TRBV15
D gene: -
J gene: TRBJ1-2
clone size: -
CDR3 protein: CATSRDAGAGVGYTF
CDR3 DNA: TGTGCCACCAGCAGAGATGCTGGTGCAGGGGTGGGCTACACCTTC

CDR3 length: 12
V gene: TRBV7-2
D gene: -
J gene: TRBJ2-6
clone size: -
CDR3 protein: CKGGSGANVLTF
CDR3 DNA: TGTAAGGGTGGGTCTGGGGCCAACGTCCTGACTTTC

CDR3 length: 13
V gene: TRBV11-3
D gene: -
J gene: TRBJ1-1
clone size: few
CDR3 protein: CASSLGVNTEAFF
CDR3 DNA: TGTGCCAGCAGCTTGGGTGTGAACACTGAAGCTTTCTTT

CDR3 length: 15
V gene: TRBV28
D gene: -
J gene: TRBJ1-1
clone size: -
CDR3 protein: CASSLPSLGSRGAFF
CDR3 DNA: TGTGCCAGCAGTTTACCCTCCCTGGGCTCTCGGGGGGCTTTCTTT

CDR3 length: 11
V gene: TRBV28
D gene: -
J gene: TRBJ2-3
clone size: -
CDR3 protein: CASSFGDTQYF
CDR3 DNA: TGTGCCAGCAGTTTTGGAGATACGCAGTATTTT

CDR3 length: 14
V gene: TRBV5-1
D gene: -
J gene: TRBJ2-7
clone size: -
CDR3 protein: CASSLGQGLNEQYF
CDR3 DNA: TGCGCCAGCAGCTTGGGGCAGGGCCTCAACGAGCAGTACTTC

CDR3 length: 15
V gene: TRBV6-6
D gene: TRBD2
J gene: TRBJ2-5
clone size: -
CDR3 protein: CASSYIAGEGETQYF
CDR3 DNA: TGTGCCAGCAGTTACATCGCGGGAGAAGGAGAGACCCAGTACTTC

CDR3 length: 14
V gene: TRBV5-1
D gene: -
J gene: TRBJ2-2
clone size: once
CDR3 protein: CASSWGGVPGELFF
CDR3 DNA: TGCGCCAGCAGCTGGGGGGGCGTCCCCGGGGAGCTGTTTTTT

CDR3 length: 17
V gene: TRBV11-3
D gene: -
J gene: TRBJ2-1
clone size: -
CDR3 protein: CASSLDYRGLDGREQFF
CDR3 DNA: TGTGCCAGCAGCTTAGATTATCGCGGGTTGGATGGGCGTGAGCAGTTCTTC

CDR3 length: 18
V gene: TRBV27
D gene: -
J gene: TRBJ2-1
clone size: -
CDR3 protein: CASSLSRGRLIAGDEQFF
CDR3 DNA: TGTGCCAGCAGTTTAAGCAGGGGTCGCCTCATTGCGGGGGATGAGCAGTTCTTC

CDR3 length: 15
V gene: TRBV7-2
D gene: TRBD1
J gene: TRBJ2-7
clone size: -
CDR3 protein: CASAKGTGFTYEQYF
CDR3 DNA: TGTGCCTCCGCCAAGGGGACAGGGTTCACCTACGAGCAGTACTTC

CDR3 length: 14
V gene: TRBV5-1
D gene: -
J gene: TRBJ2-3
clone size: -
CDR3 protein: CASSKGSSTDTQYF
CDR3 DNA: TGCGCCAGCAGCAAGGGCTCTAGCACAGATACGCAGTATTTT

CDR3 length: 15
V gene: TRBV28
D gene: -
J gene: TRBJ1-5
clone size: -
CDR3 protein: CASSFTGFSNQPQHF
CDR3 DNA: TGTGCCAGCAGTTTTACAGGGTTTTCGAATCAGCCCCAGCATTTT

CDR3 length: 14
V gene: TRBV28
D gene: TRBD2
J gene: TRBJ2-7
clone size: -
CDR3 protein: CASSFPAGAGEQYF
CDR3 DNA: TGTGCCAGCAGTTTTCCGGCGGGAGCCGGCGAGCAGTACTTC

CDR3 length: 14
V gene: TRBV5-1
D gene: -
J gene: TRBJ2-3
clone size: -
CDR3 protein: CASSAGPATDTQYF
CDR3 DNA: TGCGCCAGCAGCGCAGGGCCAGCCACAGATACGCAGTATTTT

CDR3 length: 16
V gene: TRBV5-1
D gene: -
J gene: TRBJ1-1
clone size: once
CDR3 protein: CASSLAFRGKNTEAFF
CDR3 DNA: TGCGCCAGCAGCTTGGCCTTTCGGGGAAAGAACACTGAAGCTTTCTTT

CDR3 length: 18
V gene: TRBV5-1
D gene: TRBD1
J gene: TRBJ2-1
clone size: -
CDR3 protein: CASSQDRGLWSSYNEQFF
CDR3 DNA: TGCGCCAGCAGCCAGGACAGGGGGCTATGGAGCTCCTACAATGAGCAGTTCTTC